This T cell receptor beta chain was sequenced during a study of long-term antiretroviral therapy in people with HIV. About the study: The earliest specimens came about a decade ahead of the 2015 immediate-ART recommendation.

Runs used v3.0 of the immunoSEQ assay and were done at survey level. Generated by immunoSEQ multiplex PCR, the TCRdb table keeps only in-frame clones and is missing some. Here the sample spans about 14,000 clones, 77% being singletons. The CDR3 loop spans 15 amino acids. The germline V and J ends were trimmed by 1 base and 4 bases, with 11 bases remaining between them. The germline CDR1 and CDR2 sequences are MGHDK and SYGVNS. Study observations and caveats: Patients on ART gained diversity, which nonetheless stayed below transplant donor controls. Comparison with controls showed narrower CDR3 length ranges in HIV repertoires.

At minimum, one pre-ART and two post-ART PBMC samples were obtained from each donor. As regards this clone: The antigen remains undetermined.

The chain employs TRBV25-1 and TRBJ1-3; D is uncertain. The TCR was taken from a man aged 35 to 55 with HIV. The sequencing here drew on unsorted PBMCs, taken 1.3 years before starting antiretroviral therapy. In DNA form, the CDR3 reads TGTGCCAGCAGTGAATTTACGACCGGAGGAAACACCATATATTTT. It codes for CASSEFTTGGNTIYF.